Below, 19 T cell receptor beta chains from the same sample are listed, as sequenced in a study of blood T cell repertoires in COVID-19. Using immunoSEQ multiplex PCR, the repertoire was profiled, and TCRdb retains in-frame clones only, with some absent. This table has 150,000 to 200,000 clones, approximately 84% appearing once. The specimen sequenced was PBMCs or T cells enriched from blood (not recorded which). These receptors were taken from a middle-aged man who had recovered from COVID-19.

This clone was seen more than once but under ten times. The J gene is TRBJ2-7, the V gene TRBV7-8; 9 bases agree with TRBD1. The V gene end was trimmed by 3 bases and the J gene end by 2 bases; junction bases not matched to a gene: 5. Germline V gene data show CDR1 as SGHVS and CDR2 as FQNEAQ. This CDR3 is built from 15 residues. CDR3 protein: CASSFSGTGTYEQYF. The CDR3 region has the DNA TGTGCCAGCAGCTTTTCCGGGACAGGGACCTACGAGCAGTACTTC.

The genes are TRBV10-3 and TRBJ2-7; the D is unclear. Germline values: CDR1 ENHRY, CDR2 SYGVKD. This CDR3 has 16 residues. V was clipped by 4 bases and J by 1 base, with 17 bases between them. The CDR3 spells CAISGSSGRDSYEQYF. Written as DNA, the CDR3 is TGTGCCATCAGTGGGAGTTCCGGCAGAGATTCCTACGAGCAGTACTTC.

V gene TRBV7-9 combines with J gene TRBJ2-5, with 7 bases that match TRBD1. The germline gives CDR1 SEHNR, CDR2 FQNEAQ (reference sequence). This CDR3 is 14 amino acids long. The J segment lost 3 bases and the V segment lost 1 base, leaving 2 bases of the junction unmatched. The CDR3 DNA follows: TGTGCCAGCAGCTTAGGTGGGACAGAAGAGACCCAGTACTTC. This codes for CASSLGGTEETQYF.

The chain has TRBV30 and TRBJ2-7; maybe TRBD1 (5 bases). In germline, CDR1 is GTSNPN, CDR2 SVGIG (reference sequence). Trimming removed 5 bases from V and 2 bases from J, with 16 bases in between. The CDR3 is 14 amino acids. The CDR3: CAWAQGAGPYEQYF. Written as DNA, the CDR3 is TGTGCCTGGGCTCAAGGGGCTGGACCCTACGAGCAGTACTTC.

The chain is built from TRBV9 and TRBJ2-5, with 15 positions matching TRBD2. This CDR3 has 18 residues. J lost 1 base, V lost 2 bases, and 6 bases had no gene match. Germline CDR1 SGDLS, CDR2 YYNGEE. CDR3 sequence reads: CASSVGTSGGLIQETQYF. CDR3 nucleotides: TGTGCCAGCAGCGTGGGGACTAGCGGGGGGCTCATCCAAGAGACCCAGTACTTC.

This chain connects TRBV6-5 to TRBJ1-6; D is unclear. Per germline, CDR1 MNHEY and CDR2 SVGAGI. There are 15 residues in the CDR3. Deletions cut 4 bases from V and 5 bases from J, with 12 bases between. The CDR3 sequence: CASSFRISDNSPLHF. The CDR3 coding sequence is TGTGCCAGCAGTTTCCGGATTAGCGATAATTCACCCCTCCACTTT.

As DNA, the CDR3 is TGTGCCAGTAGTACTCTACCGGGACAGGGGTTTGGAGAAAAACTGTTTTTT. Translated, it gives CASSTLPGQGFGEKLFF. This sequence joins TRBV19 and TRBJ1-4; 10 nucleotides match TRBD1. The junction had 13 bases not matched to a gene; V was cut back by 4 bases and J by 8 bases. The CDR3 is made up of 17 amino acids. In germline, CDR1 is LNHDA, CDR2 SQIVND (reference sequence).

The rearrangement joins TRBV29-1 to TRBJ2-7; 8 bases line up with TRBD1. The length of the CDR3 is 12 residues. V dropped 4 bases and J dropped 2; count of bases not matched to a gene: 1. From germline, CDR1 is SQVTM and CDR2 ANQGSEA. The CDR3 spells CSVGTGTYEQYF. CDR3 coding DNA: TGCAGCGTTGGGACAGGGACCTACGAGCAGTACTTC.

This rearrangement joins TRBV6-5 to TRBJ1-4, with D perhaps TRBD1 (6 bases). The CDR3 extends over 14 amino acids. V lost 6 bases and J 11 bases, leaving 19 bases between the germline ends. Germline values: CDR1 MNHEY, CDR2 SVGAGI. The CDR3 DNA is TGTGCCAGCAGCCCGGGACAACCGCCCCCCAAACTGTTTTTT. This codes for CASSPGQPPPKLFF.

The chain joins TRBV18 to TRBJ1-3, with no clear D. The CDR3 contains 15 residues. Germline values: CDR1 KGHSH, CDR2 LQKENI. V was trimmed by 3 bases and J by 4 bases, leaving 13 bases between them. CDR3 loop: CASSPSTKSGNTIYF. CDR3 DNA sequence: TGTGCCAGCTCACCGTCGACTAAGTCCGGAAACACCATATATTTT.

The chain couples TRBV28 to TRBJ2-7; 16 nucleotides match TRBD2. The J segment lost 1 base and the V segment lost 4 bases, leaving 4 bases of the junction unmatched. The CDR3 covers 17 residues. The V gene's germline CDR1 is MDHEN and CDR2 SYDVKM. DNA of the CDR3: TGTGCCAGCAGTTCCGGGACTAGCGGGGGGGCGTCCTACGAGCAGTACTTC. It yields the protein CASSSGTSGGASYEQYF.

The CDR3 bases are TGTGCCAGCTCACTCCAGGGTCCCCCGAACACTGAAGCTTTCTTT. Translation gives CASSLQGPPNTEAFF. The chain combines TRBV18 with TRBJ1-1; perhaps TRBD1 as D (5 bases). The CDR3 sequence is 15 residues long. Germline V lookup: CDR1 KGHSH, CDR2 LQKENI. With 4 bases removed from V and 1 base from J, the gap between germline ends came to 13 bases.

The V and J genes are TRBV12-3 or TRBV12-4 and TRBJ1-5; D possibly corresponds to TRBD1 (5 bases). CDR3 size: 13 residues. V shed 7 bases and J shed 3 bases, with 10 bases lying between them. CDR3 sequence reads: CASMGLSNQPQHF. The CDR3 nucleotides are TGTGCCAGCATGGGACTATCCAATCAGCCCCAGCATTTT.

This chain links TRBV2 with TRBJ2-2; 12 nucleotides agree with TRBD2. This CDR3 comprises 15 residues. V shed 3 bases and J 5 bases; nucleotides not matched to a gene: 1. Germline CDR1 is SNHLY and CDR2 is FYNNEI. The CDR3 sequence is CASSDGLAGTGELFF. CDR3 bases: TGTGCCAGCAGTGATGGACTAGCGGGGACCGGGGAGCTGTTTTTT.

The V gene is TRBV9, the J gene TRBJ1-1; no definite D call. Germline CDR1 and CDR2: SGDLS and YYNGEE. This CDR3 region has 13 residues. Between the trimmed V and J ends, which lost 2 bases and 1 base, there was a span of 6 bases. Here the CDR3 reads CASSVGRNTEAFF. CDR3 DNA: TGTGCCAGCAGCGTTGGGAGGAACACTGAAGCTTTCTTT. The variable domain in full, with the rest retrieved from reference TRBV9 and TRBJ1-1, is DSGVTQTPKHLITATGQRVTLRCSPRSGDLSVYWYQQSLDQGLQFLIQYYNGEERAKGNILERFSAQQFPDLHSELNLSSLELGDSALYFCASSVGRNTEAFFGQGTRLTVV.

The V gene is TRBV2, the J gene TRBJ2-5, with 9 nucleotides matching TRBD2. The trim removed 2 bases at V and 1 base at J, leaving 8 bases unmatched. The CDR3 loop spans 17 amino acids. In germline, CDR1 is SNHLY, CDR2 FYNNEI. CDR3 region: CASSEWGSGSSQETQYF. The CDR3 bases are TGTGCCAGCAGTGAATGGGGTAGCGGGAGCTCCCAAGAGACCCAGTACTTC.

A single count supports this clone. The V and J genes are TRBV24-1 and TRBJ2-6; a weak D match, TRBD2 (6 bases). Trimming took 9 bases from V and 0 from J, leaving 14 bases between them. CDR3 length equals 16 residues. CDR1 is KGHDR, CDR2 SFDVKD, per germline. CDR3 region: CATGGTDNSGANVLTF. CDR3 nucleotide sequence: TGTGCCACCGGAGGGACGGATAACTCTGGGGCCAACGTCCTGACTTTC.

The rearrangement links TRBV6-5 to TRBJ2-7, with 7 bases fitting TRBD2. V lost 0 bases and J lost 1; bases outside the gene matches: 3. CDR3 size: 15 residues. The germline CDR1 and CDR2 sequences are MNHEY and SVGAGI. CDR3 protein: CASSYSSGGSYEQYF. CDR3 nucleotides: TGTGCCAGCAGTTACTCGTCGGGGGGTTCCTACGAGCAGTACTTC.

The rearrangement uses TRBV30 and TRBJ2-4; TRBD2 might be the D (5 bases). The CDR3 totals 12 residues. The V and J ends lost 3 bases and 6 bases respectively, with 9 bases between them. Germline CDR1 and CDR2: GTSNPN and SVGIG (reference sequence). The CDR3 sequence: CAWRDRGNIQYF. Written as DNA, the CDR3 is TGTGCCTGGAGGGATCGGGGAAACATTCAGTACTTC. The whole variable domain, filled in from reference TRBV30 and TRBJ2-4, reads SQTIHQWPATLVQPVGSPLSLECTVEGTSNPNLYWYRQAAGRGLQLLFYSVGIGQISSEVPQNLSASRPQDRQFILSSKKLLLSDSGFYLCAWRDRGNIQYFGAGTRLSVL.